These 13 T cell receptor beta chains share one sample of origin, sequenced in a study of control samples from healthy donors and cancer patients. Some clones are missing from TCRdb's copy, which holds only in-frame ones; the method was immunoSEQ multiplex PCR. The sample shows about 180,000 clones, approximately 92% of them seen only once. Sequencing was carried out using blood. The receptors here all came from a young man in good health.

This chain uses TRBV25-1 with TRBJ1-1, with no clear D. The CDR3 is 11 amino acids. Germline-derived CDR1 and CDR2 are MGHDK and SYGVNS. Trimming removed 8 bases from V and 3 bases from J, with 7 bases in between. CDR3 in DNA: TGTGCCAGCGGCCGGGACACTGAAGCTTTCTTT. Amino acid sequence: CASGRDTEAFF. The variable domain in full, completed from reference TRBV25-1 and TRBJ1-1, reads EADIYQTPRYLVIGTGKKITLECSQTMGHDKMYWYQQDPGMELHLIHYSYGVNSTEKGDLSSESTVSRIRTEHFPLTLESARPSHTSQYLCASGRDTEAFFGQGTRLTVV.

The chain carries TRBV7-9 and TRBJ2-7; 7 bases are shared with TRBD2. Trimming cost V 1 base and J 4 bases; bases outside gene matches: 10. The CDR3 has 16 amino acids. The germline V gene encodes CDR1 SEHNR and CDR2 FQNEAQ (reference sequence). The CDR3 sequence is CASSLGLSGAQYEQYF. The CDR3 bases are TGTGCCAGCAGCTTAGGCTTGAGCGGGGCTCAATACGAGCAGTACTTC.

The chain is built from TRBV7-3 and TRBJ2-1; D not resolved. Germline CDR1 reads SGHTA; CDR2 reads FQGTGA. The V end was cut by 5 bases, the J end by 2 bases, with 7 bases between. CDR3 length: 13 amino acids. The CDR3 region is CASSPLPYNEQFF. DNA of the CDR3: TGTGCCAGCAGCCCATTACCCTACAATGAGCAGTTCTTC. The whole variable domain, remainder taken from reference TRBV7-3 and TRBJ2-1, is GAGVSQTPSNKVTEKGKYVELRCDPISGHTALYWYRQSLGQGPEFLIYFQGTGAADDSGLPNDRFFAVRPEGSVSTLKIQRTERGDSAVYLCASSPLPYNEQFFGPGTRLTVL.

The genes are TRBV2 and TRBJ2-1; 7 bases are shared with TRBD2. The CDR3 has 14 residues. CDR1 is SNHLY and CDR2 is FYNNEI in the germline V gene. Trimming at V came to 4 bases and at J to 2 bases, leaving 2 bases not matched to a gene. CDR3 region: CASSAGGPYNEQFF. CDR3 sequence (DNA): TGTGCCAGCAGTGCGGGAGGTCCCTACAATGAGCAGTTCTTC.

The chain uses TRBV2 and TRBJ1-2; D may be TRBD1 (6 bases). The germline CDR1 and CDR2 sequences are SNHLY and FYNNEI. This CDR3 contains 16 residues. The V end was cut by 1 base, the J end by 0 bases, with 12 bases between. Here the CDR3 reads CASSEEGGRSNYGYTF. CDR3 nucleotides: TGTGCCAGCAGTGAAGAGGGGGGCAGGTCTAACTATGGCTACACCTTC.

The V call is TRBV24-1, the J call TRBJ2-3; 9 bases are a match to TRBD2. This CDR3 has 16 amino acids. Germline trimming cut 5 bases from V and 5 bases from J; bases unmatched to any gene: 10. Germline V gene lookup returns CDR1 KGHDR and CDR2 SFDVKD. The CDR3 protein is CATSAVAGAMVDTQYF. The CDR3 DNA reads as TGTGCCACCAGTGCTGTAGCGGGAGCGATGGTAGATACGCAGTATTTT.

The chain combines TRBV6-5 with TRBJ2-1; the D gene is possibly TRBD1 (6 bases). Germline CDR1 MNHEY, CDR2 SVGAGI. The CDR3 runs 15 residues. Trimming took off 6 bases at V and 2 bases at J, with 14 bases between the two ends. Here the CDR3 reads CASSRRDTTYNEQFF. DNA for the CDR3: TGTGCCAGCAGCCGCCGGGACACCACCTACAATGAGCAGTTCTTC.

The rearrangement links TRBV6-2 or TRBV6-3 to TRBJ2-2, with a tentative D call TRBD2 (5 bases). CDR3 length: 13 amino acids. Germline CDR1 and CDR2: MNHEY and SVGEGT. The ends were cut back, 5 bases at V and 6 bases at J, with 10 bases in the middle. CDR3 residues: CASSPLAPGELFF. CDR3 nucleotides: TGTGCCAGCAGTCCCCTAGCCCCCGGGGAGCTGTTTTTT.

The genes are TRBV24-1 and TRBJ2-7; D is uncertain. CDR3 length: 12 amino acids. V was pared by 6 bases and J by 3 bases, with 8 bases between. CDR1 and CDR2 from the germline V gene are KGHDR and SFDVKD. Here the CDR3 DNA reads TGTGCCACCAGTTCCCTGGGCTACGAGCAGTACTTC. Amino acid sequence: CATSSLGYEQYF.

J is TRBJ2-5 and V is TRBV5-1; 10 nucleotides line up with TRBD2. Losses at the gene ends were 0 bases for V and 5 bases for J; bases not matched to a gene: 4. CDR1 and CDR2 from the germline V gene are SGHRS and YFSETQ. The CDR3 spans 15 residues. The chain's CDR3 is CASSLGAGGLETQYF. CDR3 DNA: TGCGCCAGCAGCTTGGGAGCGGGAGGGTTGGAGACCCAGTACTTC.

This clone was seen a single time. The junction shows a germline mismatch at one end, possibly a read error. V and J are TRBV3-1 (or the pseudogene TRBV3-2) and TRBJ1-6, with TRBD1 matching 7 bases. The germline CDR1 and CDR2 sequences are LGHDT and YNNKEL (reference sequence). This CDR3 contains 14 residues. CDR3 DNA sequence: TGTGCCAGCAGGCAAGACAGGGATTATTCACCCCTCCACTTT. The encoded protein is CASRQDRDYSPLHF.

The genes are TRBV3-1 (or the pseudogene TRBV3-2) and TRBJ2-7; D unresolved. From germline, CDR1 is LGHDT and CDR2 YNNKEL (reference sequence). Between the trimmed V and J ends, which lost 2 bases and 0 bases, there was a span of 11 bases. This CDR3 comprises 15 residues. The CDR3 DNA reads as TGTGCCAGCAGCCAAAGGCCGGCTAGCTCCTACGAGCAGTACTTC. Protein sequence: CASSQRPASSYEQYF.

This clone appeared once. The chain joins TRBV5-1 to TRBJ1-3; D might be TRBD1 (6 bases). There are 14 residues in the CDR3. V lost 1 base, J lost 3 bases, and 8 bases lay in between. CDR1 is SGHRS and CDR2 is YFSETQ in the germline V gene. The CDR3 DNA reads as TGCGCCAGCAGCTTGACAGGGTTTGGAAACACCATATATTTT. This codes for CASSLTGFGNTIYF.